This entry lists 27 T cell receptor beta chains sequenced from one sample in a study of CD8 T cells in Susac syndrome. Random-hexamer reverse transcription was applied to roughly 0.5 to 1 ug RNA. TCRdb itself ran the immunoSEQ multiplex PCR reads through MiXCR, one entry per CDR3 protein. The table lists 250,000 to 300,000 distinct CDR3 sequences, 85% of them singletons. The sequenced sample was CD8+ T cells from PBMCs. Receptor source: a human donor with multiple sclerosis.

The chain combines TRBV9 with TRBJ2-1; the D is unclear. CDR1 SGDLS and CDR2 YYNGEE come from the germline V gene. This CDR3 is 14 amino acids long. V dropped 0 bases and J dropped 0 bases, with 4 bases sitting between them. CDR3 sequence (DNA): TGTGCCAGCAGCGTAGCGATCTCCTACAATGAGCAGTTCTTC. Translated, it gives CASSVAISYNEQFF.

The V and J genes are TRBV24-1 and TRBJ2-1; no clear D. There are 13 residues in the CDR3. Deletions cut 3 bases from V and 7 bases from J, with 9 bases between. Germline V gene data show CDR1 as KGHDR and CDR2 as SFDVKD. The DNA for the CDR3 is TGTGCCACCAGTGATCATCTTAGGAATGAGCAGTTCTTC. The encoded protein is CATSDHLRNEQFF.

The J gene is TRBJ2-1, the V gene TRBV4-3; the match to TRBD2 covers 12 bases. V lost 4 bases to trimming and J lost 5 bases; unmatched junction nucleotides: 9. CDR1 is LGHNA, CDR2 YSLEER, per germline. This CDR3 is 17 amino acids long. The CDR3 region is CASSPRASGRANNEQFF. CDR3 bases: TGCGCCAGCAGCCCTCGGGCTAGCGGGAGGGCCAACAATGAGCAGTTCTTC.

The genes are TRBV5-1 and TRBJ1-1; D not certain. Per the germline V gene, CDR1 is SGHRS and CDR2 is YFSETQ. The V end was cut by 4 bases, the J end by 1 base, with 17 bases between. The CDR3 has 16 amino acids. CDR3 bases: TGCGCCAGCAGCCCCCCAAGGGAGGCCGGGAACACTGAAGCTTTCTTT. Translation gives CASSPPREAGNTEAFF.

V gene TRBV28 combines with J gene TRBJ2-1; TRBD1 or TRBD2 may be the D gene (5 bases each). The CDR3 length is 16 residues. Trimming cost V 3 bases and J 4 bases, with 16 bases left between them. CDR1 and CDR2 from the germline V gene are MDHEN and SYDVKM. CDR3: CASSFQGPLLYNEQFF. CDR3 sequence (DNA): TGTGCCAGCAGTTTTCAGGGACCCCTCTTATACAATGAGCAGTTCTTC.

V usage is TRBV4-3 and J usage is TRBJ2-1; a possible D gene is TRBD2 (5 bases). The CDR3 runs 19 residues. Trimming pared 0 bases from V and 0 bases from J, leaving 18 bases between. Germline V gene lookup returns CDR1 LGHNA and CDR2 YSLEER. The CDR3 DNA reads as TGCGCCAGCAGCCAAGATCCCCCCCTAGCCGACATCTCCTACAATGAGCAGTTCTTC. Translating it yields CASSQDPPLADISYNEQFF.

The V call is TRBV6-5, the J call TRBJ2-3; TRBD2 matches 8 bases. The germline V gene encodes CDR1 MNHEY and CDR2 SVGAGI. This CDR3 spans 15 amino acids. Unmatched junction bases numbered 9, after V lost 6 bases and J lost 4 bases. Here the CDR3 reads CASSPGLAGSDTQYF. Written as DNA, the CDR3 is TGTGCCAGCAGCCCCGGACTAGCCGGGTCAGATACGCAGTATTTT.

J is TRBJ2-3 and V is TRBV20-1, with D possibly matching TRBD1 (6 bases). Germline CDR1 and CDR2: DFQATT and SNEGSKA (reference sequence). The germline V and J ends were trimmed by 4 bases and 0 bases, with 20 bases remaining between them. The CDR3 spans 17 residues. CDR3 loop: CSATNYETGGSTDTQYF. The CDR3 coding sequence is TGCAGTGCTACGAATTATGAGACAGGTGGAAGCACAGATACGCAGTATTTT.

V is TRBV6-5 and J is TRBJ2-7, with D uncertain. V was shortened by 2 bases and J by 5 bases, with 7 bases between the two germline ends. CDR1 and CDR2 from the germline V gene are MNHEY and SVGAGI. CDR3 length equals 12 residues. The CDR3 sequence: CASSYGTDEQYF. CDR3 DNA: TGTGCCAGCAGTTACGGTACAGACGAGCAGTACTTC.

This chain joins TRBV7-9 and TRBJ2-7; D perhaps matches TRBD1 (6 bases). The CDR3 length is 14 residues. Trimming left V 4 bases short and J 4 bases short, with 14 bases between. The germline gives CDR1 SEHNR, CDR2 FQNEAQ (reference sequence). For the CDR3, the DNA is TGTGCCAGCAGCTCGACAGGCGAGGCTTACGAGCAGTACTTC. Translating gives CASSSTGEAYEQYF.

The chain recombines TRBV24-1 with TRBJ2-7; TRBD1 or TRBD2 may be the D gene (6 bases each). This CDR3 has 13 amino acids. Germline values: CDR1 KGHDR, CDR2 SFDVKD. V lost 4 bases to trimming and J lost 6 bases, with 12 bases between them. In DNA, the CDR3 is TGTGCCACCAGTGAAGGGGGGAGCGGCGAGCAGTACTTC. This sequence encodes CATSEGGSGEQYF.

CDR3 DNA sequence: TGTGCCACCAGTGATCTTGCGCATGAGCAGTTCTTC. Residues: CATSDLAHEQFF. V and J are TRBV24-1 and TRBJ2-1; D ambiguous. Trimming took off 3 bases at V and 8 bases at J, with 7 bases between the two ends. From germline, CDR1 is KGHDR and CDR2 SFDVKD. CDR3 length: 12 amino acids.

The J gene is TRBJ1-1, the V gene TRBV29-1; 9 bases agree with TRBD1. The CDR3 is 17 amino acids. CDR1 and CDR2 (germline): SQVTM, ANQGSEA. Trimming removed 3 bases from V and 1 base from J; junction bases left unmatched: 12. This CDR3 is CSVDLLPGQGKNTEAFF. CDR3 in DNA: TGCAGCGTTGACCTCCTACCGGGACAGGGCAAGAACACTGAAGCTTTCTTT.

This clonotype was seen only a few times. The chain combines TRBV27 with TRBJ2-1; D gene uncertain. Germline assignment: CDR1 MNHEY and CDR2 SMNVEV (reference sequence). CDR3 length equals 12 residues. V was pared by 3 bases and J by 9 bases, with 9 bases between. The CDR3 loop is CASSFLSGEQFF. The DNA for the CDR3 is TGTGCCAGCAGTTTCTTGAGTGGTGAGCAGTTCTTC.

This clonotype showed up just once. The rearrangement joins TRBV7-9 to TRBJ2-5, with D unresolved. The V and J ends lost 5 bases and 0 bases respectively, with 7 bases between them. The CDR3 consists of 13 residues. CDR1 and CDR2 from the germline V gene are SEHNR and FQNEAQ (reference sequence). CDR3 nucleotides: TGTGCCAGCAGCACTCCTTACCAAGAGACCCAGTACTTC. Protein sequence: CASSTPYQETQYF.

This rearrangement joins TRBV7-9 to TRBJ2-7; D is ambiguous. Germline lookup yields CDR1 SEHNR and CDR2 FQNEAQ (reference sequence). CDR3 length: 13 amino acids. Trimming stripped 5 bases from V and 2 bases from J, with 10 bases between. CDR3 protein: CASSIPSPYEQYF. In nucleotides, the CDR3 is TGTGCCAGCAGCATTCCTTCCCCCTACGAGCAGTACTTC.

This clonotype was seen a single time. V is TRBV10-3 and J is TRBJ2-3, with D uncertain. Trimming took off 2 bases at V and 1 base at J, with 16 bases between the two ends. Per germline, CDR1 ENHRY and CDR2 SYGVKD. The CDR3 sequence is 17 residues long. CDR3 sequence: CAISEAQSVTGTDTQYF. In DNA form, the CDR3 reads TGTGCCATCAGTGAGGCTCAGTCGGTGACGGGCACAGATACGCAGTATTTT.

The chain links TRBV27 to TRBJ2-7; D possibly corresponds to TRBD1 (7 bases). CDR1 MNHEY and CDR2 SMNVEV come from the germline V gene (reference sequence). The CDR3 spans 15 residues. V dropped 1 base and J dropped 6 bases, with 16 bases sitting between them. The CDR3 spells CASSLWPGGLAEQYF. In DNA, the CDR3 is TGTGCCAGCAGTTTATGGCCAGGGGGACTGGCCGAGCAGTACTTC.

The count of this clonotype is one. The chain carries TRBV27 and TRBJ2-1; D uncertain. Trimming took off 9 bases at V and 1 base at J, with 16 bases between the two ends. Germline-derived CDR1 and CDR2 are MNHEY and SMNVEV (reference sequence). The CDR3 runs 15 residues. The CDR3 is CASSLKSPSYNEQFF. The CDR3 DNA follows: TGTGCCAGTAGTCTGAAATCACCATCCTACAATGAGCAGTTCTTC.

The V and J genes are TRBV27 and TRBJ2-1; D might be TRBD2 (5 bases). The germline V gene has CDR1 MNHEY and CDR2 SMNVEV (reference sequence). The CDR3 runs 14 residues. V was pared by 3 bases and J by 3 bases, with 9 bases between. In DNA form, the CDR3 reads TGTGCCAGCAGTTTTACTAGGGACTACAATGAGCAGTTCTTC. This encodes CASSFTRDYNEQFF.

The table lists this clonotype with a few counts. The chain uses TRBV6-5 and TRBJ1-4; 7 bases map to TRBD1. V trimming: 4 bases; J trimming: 4 bases; junction bases outside the gene matches: 6. Per the germline V gene, CDR1 is MNHEY and CDR2 is SVGAGI. The CDR3 runs to 15 residues. CDR3: CASSSVWDSNEKLFF. The DNA for the CDR3 is TGTGCCAGCAGTTCTGTATGGGACAGTAATGAAAAACTGTTTTTT.

This clonotype was detected only once. This sequence joins TRBV30 and TRBJ1-1, with D tentatively TRBD1 (5 bases). Looked up from germline, CDR1 is GTSNPN and CDR2 is SVGIG (reference sequence). The CDR3 loop spans 16 amino acids. V was pared by 0 bases and J by 3 bases, with 17 bases between. The DNA for the CDR3 is TGTGCCTGGAGTGTATGGGCAGGGTCGTCGGACACTGAAGCTTTCTTT. Its protein is CAWSVWAGSSDTEAFF.

To note about this clonotype: One junction end does not reproduce the germline sequence, and a read error may be involved. V and J are TRBV5-5 and TRBJ1-3; D is unresolved. Looked up from germline, CDR1 is SGHKS and CDR2 is YYEKEE (reference sequence). The length of the CDR3 is 11 residues. The CDR3 is CASSFSGEMDF. DNA of the CDR3: TGTGCCAGCAGCTTTTCCGGGGAGATGGATTTT.

The chain employs TRBV7-9 and TRBJ1-4; tentative D call: TRBD1 (5 bases). The length of the CDR3 is 14 residues. Germline V gene data show CDR1 as SEHNR and CDR2 as FQNEAQ (reference sequence). Trimming shortened V by 7 bases and J by 5 bases, and 14 bases separated the two germline ends. This CDR3 reads CASKVGLGNEKLFF. Here the CDR3 DNA reads TGTGCCAGCAAGGTGGGGCTGGGGAATGAAAAACTGTTTTTT.

V and J are TRBV27 and TRBJ2-7; possibly TRBD1 or TRBD2 for D (5 bases each). Between the trimmed V and J ends, which lost 2 bases and 6 bases, there was a span of 14 bases. This CDR3 contains 14 residues. Germline values: CDR1 MNHEY, CDR2 SMNVEV (reference sequence). The CDR3 region has the DNA TGTGCCAGCAGTTTAGTAGCCGGGGCGGGCGAGCAGTACTTC. The encoded protein is CASSLVAGAGEQYF.

The chain couples TRBV10-3 to TRBJ1-1; D not certain. Germline CDR1 is ENHRY and CDR2 is SYGVKD. This CDR3 is built from 15 residues. Trimming took off 0 bases at V and 0 bases at J, with 8 bases between the two ends. In nucleotides, the CDR3 is TGTGCCATCAGTGAGTCTTTTTCTATGAACACTGAAGCTTTCTTT. This sequence encodes CAISESFSMNTEAFF.

V usage is TRBV6-5 and J usage is TRBJ2-1, with TRBD2 matching 9 bases. Germline values: CDR1 MNHEY, CDR2 SVGAGI. The CDR3 extends over 15 amino acids. V shed 6 bases and J 2 bases; nucleotides not matched to a gene: 5. CDR3 sequence: CASSPASGTYNEQFF. In DNA form, the CDR3 reads TGTGCCAGCAGCCCCGCTAGCGGGACCTACAATGAGCAGTTCTTC.